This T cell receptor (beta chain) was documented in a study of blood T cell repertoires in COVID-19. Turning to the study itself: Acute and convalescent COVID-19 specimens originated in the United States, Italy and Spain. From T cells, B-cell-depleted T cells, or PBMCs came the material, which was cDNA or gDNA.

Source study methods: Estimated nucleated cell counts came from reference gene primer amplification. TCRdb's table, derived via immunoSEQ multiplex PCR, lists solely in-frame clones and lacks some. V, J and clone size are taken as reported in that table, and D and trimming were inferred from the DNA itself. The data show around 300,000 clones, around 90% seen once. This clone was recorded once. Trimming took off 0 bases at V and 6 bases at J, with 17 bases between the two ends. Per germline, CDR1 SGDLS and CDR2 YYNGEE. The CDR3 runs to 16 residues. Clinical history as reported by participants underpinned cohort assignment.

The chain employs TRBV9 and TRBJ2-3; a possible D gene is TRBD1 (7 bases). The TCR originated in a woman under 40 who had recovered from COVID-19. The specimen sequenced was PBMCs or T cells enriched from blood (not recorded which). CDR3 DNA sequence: TGTGCCAGCAGCGTAGTGGAGGGGGCGGTTCAGGATACGCAGTATTTT. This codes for CASSVVEGAVQDTQYF.